This T cell receptor (beta chain) emerged from a study of Ad26.COV2.S vaccination and SARS-CoV-2 variants. In regard to this clone: The same CDR3 is also encoded by other DNA sequences in this sample.

The CDR3 spans 13 residues. Per germline, CDR1 MNHEY and CDR2 SVGAGI. With 3 bases removed from V and 0 bases from J, the gap between germline ends came to 5 bases. The treatment denotes: 15 to 20 received Ad26.COV2.S at low or high dose, single or two shots; 5 received placebo; per-sample allocation not given. After the first vaccine or placebo injection, samples were drawn on day 63. The data were produced by immunoSEQ multiplex PCR, yet TCRdb's version contains in-frame clones alone and is incomplete. In the table there are roughly 410,000 clones, 80% to 90% of which are singletons. The sequencing here drew on peripheral blood, taken in a trial of Ad26.COV2.S vaccine versus placebo. The source is a person aged 18-65 years who received the Ad26.COV2.S COVID-19 vaccine or a placebo. This chain links TRBV6-5 with TRBJ1-1; the D is unclear. The CDR3 is CASSYQVNTEAFF. CDR3 bases: TGTGCCAGCAGTTATCAAGTGAACACTGAAGCTTTCTTT.